These 5 T cell receptor beta chains were all obtained from the same sample, sequenced in a study of PD-1 blockade in classical Hodgkin lymphoma. All trial patients relapsed after autologous stem cell transplantation. Sequencing was performed with immunoSEQ multiplex PCR; in TCRdb, only in-frame clones are kept and a portion is missing. The data hold under 15,000 clones, with about nine tenths observed a single time. Sequenced material: peripheral blood mononuclear cells (PBMCs), taken at baseline. The receptors come from a human donor with classical Hodgkin lymphoma.

V and J are TRBV7-8 and TRBJ2-1; 13 bases are shared with TRBD2. Germline assignment: CDR1 SGHVS and CDR2 FQNEAQ. V shed 2 bases and J 0 bases; nucleotides not matched to a gene: 4. The CDR3 runs to 18 residues. Written as DNA, the CDR3 is TGTGCCAGCAGCTTAACTAGCGGGGGGGGCAGCTCCTACAATGAGCAGTTCTTC. It encodes CASSLTSGGGSSYNEQFF.

The genes are TRBV5-1 and TRBJ2-7; no definite D call. The CDR3 length is 13 residues. Deletions cut 4 bases from V and 3 bases from J, with 11 bases between. The germline gives CDR1 SGHRS, CDR2 YFSETQ. The CDR3 DNA reads TGCGCCAGCAGCAGCTATATCGGCTACGAGCAGTACTTC. Protein: CASSSYIGYEQYF.

This chain joins TRBV27 and TRBJ2-2; no clear D gene. V lost 4 bases and J 4 bases, leaving 19 bases between the germline ends. In germline, CDR1 is MNHEY, CDR2 SMNVEV (reference sequence). The CDR3 length is 17 residues. CDR3 DNA: TGTGCCAGCAGTTCTAGGATCCTTATCTCGGGCACCGGGGAGCTGTTTTTT. Protein sequence: CASSSRILISGTGELFF.

The rearrangement joins TRBV2 to TRBJ1-2, with a possible D match to TRBD1 (6 bases). The V gene's germline CDR1 is SNHLY and CDR2 FYNNEI. The CDR3 totals 13 residues. V was cut by 3 bases and J by 6 bases, with 11 bases left in between. CDR3 protein: CASSETGDHGYTF. In nucleotides, the CDR3 is TGTGCCAGCAGTGAGACAGGAGACCATGGCTACACCTTC.

This sequence joins TRBV19 and TRBJ2-1; D not resolved. The V gene lost 5 bases and the J gene lost 2 bases, with 13 bases spanning the gap. CDR1 is LNHDA and CDR2 is SQIVND in the germline V gene (reference sequence). The CDR3 contains 15 residues. CDR3 amino acids: CASSPWTLAYNEQFF. CDR3 sequence (DNA): TGTGCCAGTAGTCCTTGGACCTTAGCCTACAATGAGCAGTTCTTC.